The 20 T cell receptor beta chains below all came from one sample that was sequenced in a study of beta chain features in type 1 diabetes. The entirety of the isolated RNA underwent reverse transcription, so expressed TCRB transcripts were sequenced. Repertoires were generated with immunoSEQ multiplex PCR, while TCRdb's copy carries only in-frame clones and drops some. The profile shows 400,000 to 600,000 clones, about 29% of them singletons. Sequences were obtained from naive CD4+ T cells from blood. These receptors came from a man younger than 35 in good health.

This clone occurred a few times. J is TRBJ1-1 and V is TRBV7-9, with D unclear. This CDR3 is 14 amino acids long. The germline V and J ends were trimmed by 3 bases and 1 base, with 9 bases remaining between them. Germline loops: CDR1 SEHNR, CDR2 FQNEAQ (reference sequence). CDR3 bases: TGTGCCAGCAGCTTCCTCGGAGAGAACACTGAAGCTTTCTTT. Translating it yields CASSFLGENTEAFF. The full variable domain, completed using reference TRBV7-9 and TRBJ1-1, is DTGVSQNPRHKITKRGQNVTFRCDPISEHNRLYWYRQTLGQGPEFLTYFQNEAQLEKSRLLSDRFSAERPKGSFSTLEIQRTEQGDSAMYLCASSFLGENTEAFFGQGTRLTVV.

The V gene is TRBV29-1, the J gene TRBJ2-7; D tentatively fits TRBD1 or TRBD2 (5 bases each). V was shortened by 7 bases and J by 6 bases, with 19 bases between the two germline ends. Germline lookup yields CDR1 SQVTM and CDR2 ANQGSEA. The CDR3 consists of 13 residues. The CDR3 loop is CSAEGRQQGEQYF. CDR3 bases: TGCAGCGCCGAGGGGCGACAGCAAGGCGAGCAGTACTTC.

J is TRBJ2-1 and V is TRBV5-1, with TRBD2 matching over 10 bases. CDR3 length equals 16 residues. Germline V gives CDR1 SGHRS, CDR2 YFSETQ. V gave up 2 bases and J gave up 8 bases; unmatched junction bases: 10. The CDR3 nucleotides are TGCGCCAGCAGCTTTGACAGCGGGAGGGCCAGGGATGAGCAGTTCTTC. This sequence encodes CASSFDSGRARDEQFF.

V is TRBV9 and J is TRBJ1-2; 7 positions agree with TRBD1. The CDR3 has 14 residues. Germline V lookup: CDR1 SGDLS, CDR2 YYNGEE. Trimming took 4 bases from V and 3 from J; bases not matched to a gene: 6. The CDR3 spells CASSPNRGDYGYTF. For the CDR3, the DNA is TGTGCCAGCAGCCCAAACAGGGGAGACTATGGCTACACCTTC.

The chain joins TRBV2 to TRBJ2-7; tentatively, D is TRBD2 (5 bases). The CDR3 spans 14 residues. Germline V gene lookup returns CDR1 SNHLY and CDR2 FYNNEI. V gave up 3 bases and J gave up 5 bases, with 14 bases separating them. The CDR3: CASSDNEGNHEQYF. CDR3 sequence (DNA): TGTGCCAGCAGTGATAACGAGGGTAACCACGAGCAGTACTTC.

This chain connects TRBV7-2 to TRBJ2-1; no firm D call. V was pared by 0 bases and J by 2 bases, with 8 bases between. The germline gives CDR1 SGHTA, CDR2 FQGNSA. This CDR3 contains 15 residues. The CDR3 sequence: CASSLAVSPYNEQFF. The CDR3 DNA sequence: TGTGCCAGCAGCTTAGCGGTCAGCCCCTACAATGAGCAGTTCTTC.

The DNA for the CDR3 is TGTGCCAGCAGTATAGCGGGAGGAGGAGGGACCCAGTACTTC. Its protein product is CASSIAGGGGTQYF. The rearrangement uses TRBV27 and TRBJ2-5; 10 bases match TRBD2. The V and J ends lost 5 bases and 7 bases, in that order; junction bases with no gene match: 7. Germline loops: CDR1 MNHEY, CDR2 SMNVEV (reference sequence). The CDR3 totals 14 residues.

This clone was seen more than once but under ten times. The V gene is TRBV30, the J gene TRBJ2-2; tentatively, D is TRBD1 (5 bases). The V gene's germline CDR1 is GTSNPN and CDR2 SVGIG (reference sequence). The V and J ends lost 3 bases and 4 bases respectively, with 9 bases between them. The CDR3 has 13 amino acids. As DNA, the CDR3 is TGTGCCTGGAGGGGTAGGGGCACCGGGGAGCTGTTTTTT. Translated, it gives CAWRGRGTGELFF.

This chain links TRBV5-4 with TRBJ1-2; D ambiguous. The CDR3 extends over 14 amino acids. Germline-derived CDR1 and CDR2 are SGHNT and YYREEE (reference sequence). Trimming removed 2 bases at V and 0 bases at J, with 8 bases between. The CDR3 region is CASSFVGTNYGYTF. In DNA form, the CDR3 reads TGTGCCAGCAGCTTCGTGGGAACTAACTATGGCTACACCTTC.

The V call is TRBV30, the J call TRBJ2-6; possibly TRBD2 for D (5 bases). Deletions cut 6 bases from V and 2 bases from J, with 14 bases between. The CDR3 spans 15 residues. Looked up from germline, CDR1 is GTSNPN and CDR2 is SVGIG (reference sequence). The CDR3: CACKEGFAGANVLTF. In DNA form, the CDR3 reads TGTGCCTGTAAAGAGGGTTTCGCTGGGGCCAACGTCCTGACTTTC.

The chain carries TRBV5-4 and TRBJ2-3, with 9 bases lining up with TRBD2. The junction had 5 bases not matched to a gene; V was cut back by 0 bases and J by 3 bases. Germline CDR1 SGHNT, CDR2 YYREEE (reference sequence). This CDR3 is 16 amino acids long. The CDR3 spells CASSLALAGNTDTQYF. The CDR3 DNA reads as TGTGCCAGCAGCTTGGCCCTAGCGGGAAATACAGATACGCAGTATTTT. Filled out from reference TRBV5-4 and TRBJ2-3, the complete variable domain reads ETGVTQSPTHLIKTRGQQVTLRCSSQSGHNTVSWYQQALGQGPQFIFQYYREEENGRGNFPPRFSGLQFPNYSSELNVNALELDDSALYLCASSLALAGNTDTQYFGPGTRLTVL.

The rearrangement uses TRBV7-2 and TRBJ2-7; 9 positions match TRBD2. The CDR3 loop spans 15 amino acids. The junction had 11 bases not matched to a gene; V was cut back by 5 bases and J by 6 bases. Looked up from germline, CDR1 is SGHTA and CDR2 is FQGNSA. CDR3 amino acids: CASSPPSGTTTEQYF. The CDR3 coding sequence is TGTGCCAGCAGCCCCCCTAGCGGGACAACGACCGAGCAGTACTTC. Full variable domain (missing parts from reference TRBV7-2 and TRBJ2-7): GAGVSQSPSNKVTEKGKDVELRCDPISGHTALYWYRQSLGQGLEFLIYFQGNSAPDKSGLPSDRFSAERTGGSVSTLTIQRTQQEDSAVYLCASSPPSGTTTEQYFGPGTRLTVT.

In its sample, this clone was seen a few times. The V gene is TRBV5-4, the J gene TRBJ2-1, with D hard to call. The length of the CDR3 is 13 residues. Germline V gives CDR1 SGHNT, CDR2 YYREEE (reference sequence). The ends were cut back, 1 base at V and 6 bases at J, with 8 bases in the middle. CDR3 bases: TGTGCCAGCAGCTTGTTCCAGCTCAATGAGCAGTTCTTC. Translated: CASSLFQLNEQFF.

The V gene is TRBV19, the J gene TRBJ2-5, with 9 bases lining up with TRBD1. CDR1 LNHDA and CDR2 SQIVND come from the germline V gene (reference sequence). Germline trimming cut 4 bases from V and 4 bases from J; bases unmatched to any gene: 1. CDR3 length: 13 residues. CDR3 loop: CASSRDRVETQYF. As DNA, the CDR3 is TGTGCCAGTAGTAGGGACAGGGTAGAGACCCAGTACTTC.

V and J are TRBV30 and TRBJ2-1, with 10 bases fitting TRBD2. Losses at the gene ends were 4 bases for V and 5 bases for J; bases not matched to a gene: 8. Germline V CDR1 and CDR2: GTSNPN, SVGIG (reference sequence). The CDR3 contains 15 residues. CDR3 DNA: TGTGCCTGGAACCCTCTAGCGGGAGAGCACAATGAGCAGTTCTTC. Encoded protein: CAWNPLAGEHNEQFF.

The chain couples TRBV7-3 to TRBJ2-7; no clear D. Germline CDR1 and CDR2: SGHTA and FQGTGA. This CDR3 is built from 11 residues. Deletions cut 5 bases from V and 0 bases from J, with 2 bases between. CDR3 DNA: TGTGCCAGCAGCCTCTCCTACGAGCAGTACTTC. Amino acids: CASSLSYEQYF.

This clone was seen a handful of times. V is TRBV29-1 and J is TRBJ2-7, with D uncertain. Trimming removed 4 bases at V and 0 bases at J, with 7 bases between. The CDR3 runs 12 residues. CDR1 and CDR2 (germline): SQVTM, ANQGSEA. Here the CDR3 DNA reads TGCAGCGTTGGCGAGAGCTCCTACGAGCAGTACTTC. Translating gives CSVGESSYEQYF.

This chain joins TRBV5-1 and TRBJ2-7; D is possibly TRBD1 (6 bases). Germline V CDR1 and CDR2: SGHRS, YFSETQ. CDR3 size: 14 residues. V lost 1 base and J lost 7, with 15 bases in between. The CDR3 loop reads CASSLQGLLGEQYF. The CDR3 region has the DNA TGCGCCAGCAGCTTGCAGGGGCTGTTGGGGGAGCAGTACTTC.

The chain carries TRBV4-2 and TRBJ2-1; D call uncertain. The CDR3 is 16 residues long. Germline CDR1 is LGHNA and CDR2 is YNFKEQ. V gave up 1 base and J gave up 0 bases, with 10 bases separating them. In DNA, the CDR3 is TGTGCCAGCAGCCAAGTGAGTCTCAGCTCCTACAATGAGCAGTTCTTC. Residues: CASSQVSLSSYNEQFF.

V usage is TRBV10-3 and J usage is TRBJ2-5; D unresolved. The length of the CDR3 is 13 residues. Germline assignment: CDR1 ENHRY and CDR2 SYGVKD. Trimming removed 0 bases at V and 4 bases at J, with 6 bases between. The CDR3 coding sequence is TGTGCCATCAGTGAGTCTAAGGGAGAGACCCAGTACTTC. Residues: CAISESKGETQYF.